The T cell receptor beta chain under discussion was sequenced for a study of beta chain features in type 1 diabetes (dated by TCRdb to 2016 to 2019). In the study overall: Patients and healthy donors did not differ in mean age, gender distribution, total cell number or subset yield. Across all samples, 107,917,701 sorted cells were examined, and cell number per subset correlated strongly with RNA yield. In the study, TCRB repertoires of sorted circulating CD4+ T cell subsets from recently diagnosed type 1 diabetes patients were compared with those of matched healthy donors. Regulatory and stem cell-like memory subsets were isolated from only 8 patients and about eight healthy donors, whereas naive and central memory subsets came from all 30 or so donors.

From each donor, a single peripheral blood sample of 100 to 150 mL on average was drawn into heparinised tubes. A BD FACSAria II was used to sort naive, central memory, regulatory and stem cell-like memory CD4+ T cells with a panel that included CD45RO, CCR7, CD25, CD127, CD95 and CD27. A purity above 95% was achieved for all sorted populations. PBMCs were separated immediately by Lymphoprep density gradient centrifugation and were stained directly, without being cultured. Samples were stained and sorted in pairs, with one healthy donor and one patient per experiment, so that batch effects were minimized. All of the isolated RNA was reverse transcribed with the High Capacity cDNA Reverse Transcription Kit, so expressed TCRB transcripts were sequenced. Deep immunoSEQ sequencing was applied to naive, central memory and regulatory T cell samples, giving an average of around 3.8 million total reads per sample. After sorted cells were lysed in RLT buffer, RNA was extracted with DNase-treated RNeasy Micro or Mini kits, with the choice depending on cell number. Each cell subset was processed separately to prevent cross-contamination, with patient and healthy donor samples processed together. TCRB sequences were amplified from cDNA with the immunoSEQ multiplex PCR, producing 87-bp fragments spanning the CDR3 region. Sequencing of the amplicons was done on the Illumina HiSeq platform. Per the authors' processing: Synthetic template baselines were used to correct PCR bias computationally, reads within Hamming distance 2 were collapsed, and singletons that could not be merged were discarded. Reads were aligned to IMGT to assign V, D and J genes, CDR3 length, and insertions or deletions at six rearrangement sites. Within each subset, clonotype counts were normalized to sorted cell number, and only after that were true diversity and Gini coefficients computed with the tcR R package. Repertoire sharing was quantified using the overlap coefficient calculated on TCRB nucleotide sequences. Out-of-frame TCRB sequences from naive cells were analyzed to stand in for the pre-selection repertoire. The immuneACCESS repertoire file appears here via TCRdb, limited to in-frame rearrangements. These files lack a portion of the clones; in checked studies, under half of the deficit traces to unresolved V genes, and the cause of the others is not known. V and J calls and clone size come straight from that table; D and trimming were deduced from the DNA. The sample table records under 500,000 clones; around 30% of these occur just once. The ten largest make up roughly 0.06% of the sample.

The investigation overall reported the following: Naive, central memory and regulatory TCRB repertoires appeared to be more alike among patients than among healthy donors. Type 1 diabetes patients showed a moderate but significant shortening of TCRB CDR3 length in all four CD4+ subsets. HLA sub-analyses involved small numbers of individuals, so any influence of HLA type on TCRB rearrangement remained unresolved. Because cDNA was sequenced instead of genomic DNA, highly expressing activated cells could be over-represented, though the groups showed no difference in activation or CD3 levels. Shorter templates might have been favored by PCR, but patient and control samples were amplified and corrected together, so both groups would have been affected equally by any skew. At VDJ recombination sites, patients with type 1 diabetes made fewer insertions and deleted more nucleotides, a pattern implying thymic rearrangement abnormalities.

Points on this clone: No cognate antigen has been identified for it. No clone much larger than this one lies a single base away; base qualities are absent.

CDR3 length: 14 amino acids, cysteine to phenylalanine. The only DNA kept is the CDR3, 42 bases in frame from the first base. V is reduced by 4 bases and J by 3 bases, leaving a spacing of 9 bases between them. CDR1 and CDR2 (LGHNA, YSLEER) derive from the germline V gene. This sequence uses TRBV4-3 and TRBJ1-4, with the D gene call left open. The specimen sequenced was naive CD4+ T cells from blood. Reading the label with the study, this specimen's cell subset or site is: true naive CD4+ T cells. This receptor was obtained from a man in his late teens or twenties in good health. The CDR3 has the sequence CASSLNAANEKLFF. Read as DNA, the sequence is TGCGCCAGCAGCCTCAACGCGGCTAATGAAAAACTGTTTTTT.